This TCR beta chain appears in the sequencing data of a study of identical twins. MiXCR was run by TCRdb on the 5' RACE reads, yielding one entry per CDR3 protein. The profile shows around 650,000 distinct CDR3 sequences, roughly 7.1% of them singletons. The same sample was also used in a study of yellow fever vaccine responses in identical twins.

Specimen: PBMCs. The sequence came from a woman under 30 in good health.

CDR3 protein: CASSATSGTHYEQYF. CDR3 nucleotides: TGCGCCAGCAGTGCTACTAGCGGGACTCACTACGAGCAGTACTTC. This rearrangement joins TRBV5-1 to TRBJ2-7; TRBD2 aligns across 10 bases. CDR3 length: 15 residues. The V gene's germline CDR1 is SGHRS and CDR2 YFSETQ. V lost 5 bases, J lost 3 bases, and 8 bases stayed unmatched.